This T cell receptor (beta chain) was sequenced during a study of blood T cell repertoires in COVID-19. V lost 2 bases and J lost 0, with 10 bases in between. Germline V lookup: CDR1 KGHSH, CDR2 LQKENI. This CDR3 has 15 amino acids. The table came from immunoSEQ multiplex PCR; TCRdb's copy has only in-frame clones and leaves some out. This sample yields fewer than 350,000 clones, of which around 90% are seen a single time; about 5% belongs to the top ten. The V and J genes are TRBV18 and TRBJ1-2; possibly TRBD1 for D (5 bases). Input material: PBMCs or T cells enriched from blood (not recorded which). The sequence was obtained from a man aged 55-75 years who had recovered from COVID-19. CDR3 amino acids: CASSPGADPNYGYTF. CDR3 DNA: TGTGCCAGCTCACCAGGGGCAGACCCTAACTATGGCTACACCTTC.